This TCR beta chain originates from a study of immune evolution from preneoplasia to lung adenocarcinoma. The V and J ends lost 1 base and 0 bases respectively, with 13 bases between them. Looked up from germline, CDR1 is LNHDA and CDR2 is SQIVND (reference sequence). The CDR3 sequence is 16 residues long. Assay: immunoSEQ multiplex PCR; the TCRdb copy retains only in-frame clones and omits some. The sample records under 8,000 clones, 60% to 85% being singletons. Premalignant or tumor cells were enriched by macro-dissection after pathologic assessment. The source of this sequence is a person aged 55-80 years with lung adenocarcinoma. The chain recombines TRBV19 with TRBJ2-7; perhaps D is TRBD1 or TRBD2 (6 bases each). Sequencing was performed on FFPE minimally invasive lung adenocarcinoma tissue. DNA of the CDR3: TGTGCCAGTAGTATAGGAGGGGGGACGGCCTCCTACGAGCAGTACTTC. Translating it yields CASSIGGGTASYEQYF.